The 5 T cell receptor beta chains below were found in one sample sequenced in a study of Ad26.COV2.S vaccination and SARS-CoV-2 variants. Treatment given: about 20 received Ad26.COV2.S at low or high dose, single or two shots; about 5 received placebo; per-sample allocation not given. Following the first vaccine or placebo injection, samples were taken on day 63. TCRdb keeps only in-frame clones here, not all; method: immunoSEQ multiplex PCR. There are roughly 460,000 clones in the sample; about 89% occur only once, and 1.5% to 2% lies in the top ten. The specimen comprised peripheral blood, sampled in a trial of Ad26.COV2.S vaccine versus placebo. These receptors originate from a person between 18 and 65 years old who received the Ad26.COV2.S COVID-19 vaccine or a placebo.

This clone was recorded once. The chain uses TRBV11-2 and TRBJ1-2; tentative D call: TRBD1 (5 bases). The CDR3 length is 16 residues. Deletions cut 1 base from V and 4 bases from J, with 16 bases between. Germline V gene lookup returns CDR1 SGHAT and CDR2 FQNNGV. CDR3 residues: CASSLGDRQGGYGYTF. The CDR3 region has the DNA TGTGCCAGCAGCTTAGGGGACCGGCAGGGAGGCTATGGCTACACCTTC.

The rearrangement uses TRBV7-9 and TRBJ1-1, with D unclear. Germline CDR1 SEHNR, CDR2 FQNEAQ (reference sequence). This CDR3 is built from 14 residues. The V end was cut by 5 bases, the J end by 6 bases, with 16 bases between. CDR3 sequence (DNA): TGTGCCAGCAGCACGGGAGTCTACGGCGCTGAAGCTTTCTTT. It specifies CASSTGVYGAEAFF.

The chain recombines TRBV29-1 with TRBJ2-5; 11 bases agree with TRBD1. Trimming removed 2 bases from V and 5 bases from J; junction bases left unmatched: 4. Germline CDR1 reads SQVTM; CDR2 reads ANQGSEA. The CDR3 sequence is 14 residues long. For the CDR3, the DNA is TGCAGCGTTGAAAGGACAGGGGGCCTCGAGACCCAGTACTTC. Encoded protein: CSVERTGGLETQYF.

The chain recombines TRBV19 with TRBJ1-2, with a possible D match to TRBD1 (6 bases). The germline V and J ends were trimmed by 5 bases and 0 bases, with 13 bases remaining between them. CDR1 is LNHDA and CDR2 is SQIVND in the germline V gene (reference sequence). The CDR3 contains 15 residues. CDR3 bases: TGTGCCAGTAGTCCGGGTGAGGGGGCTAACTATGGCTACACCTTC. It yields the protein CASSPGEGANYGYTF.

The chain links TRBV6-5 to TRBJ1-1; perhaps TRBD1 as D (5 bases). Germline-derived CDR1 and CDR2 are MNHEY and SVGAGI. CDR3 length: 14 residues. V dropped 6 bases and J dropped 0 bases, with 11 bases sitting between them. The CDR3 sequence is CASRLLTVNTEAFF. The CDR3 region has the DNA TGTGCCAGCAGACTACTGACAGTGAACACTGAAGCTTTCTTT.